These 12 T cell receptor beta chains were all obtained from the same sample, sequenced in a study of chemoradiotherapy in HPV16-positive cancers. Assay: immunoSEQ multiplex PCR; the TCRdb copy retains only in-frame clones and omits some. Here the sample spans 5,500 to 6,500 clones, approximately 86% being singletons. Material: blood, obtained from a patient who underwent chemoradiotherapy. The receptor source for this set is a human donor with HPV-associated anogenital cancer.

The chain combines TRBV25-1 with TRBJ1-5; the match to TRBD1 covers 7 bases. The junction had 2 bases not matched to a gene; V was cut back by 7 bases and J by 2 bases. The CDR3 covers 13 residues. Germline CDR1 and CDR2: MGHDK and SYGVNS. The CDR3 nucleotides read TGTGCCAGCACCGGACAGGGCAATCAGCCCCAGCATTTT. Protein product: CASTGQGNQPQHF.

The chain has TRBV30 and TRBJ2-5, with D tentatively TRBD2 (6 bases). The CDR3 is 12 amino acids. The germline CDR1 and CDR2 sequences are GTSNPN and SVGIG (reference sequence). Trimming shortened V by 4 bases and J by 5 bases, and 11 bases separated the two germline ends. The CDR3 nucleotides read TGTGCCTGGAATGAAGGAGGGGAGACCCAGTACTTC. Protein sequence: CAWNEGGETQYF.

The chain employs TRBV6-5 and TRBJ2-4, with TRBD1 identical over 9 bases. The J segment lost 7 bases and the V segment lost 4 bases, leaving 8 bases of the junction unmatched. In germline, CDR1 is MNHEY, CDR2 SVGAGI. This CDR3 has 15 amino acids. The CDR3: CASSSPGQGRNIQYF. The CDR3 region has the DNA TGTGCCAGCAGTTCGCCGGGACAGGGTAGGAACATTCAGTACTTC.

V is TRBV6-5 and J is TRBJ1-1; D not certain. V lost 4 bases to trimming and J lost 4 bases, with 10 bases between them. Germline assignment: CDR1 MNHEY and CDR2 SVGAGI. This CDR3 region has 13 residues. In nucleotides, the CDR3 is TGTGCCAGCAGTTCCAGTCCCAGCACTGAAGCTTTCTTT. This encodes CASSSSPSTEAFF.

Comments on this clone: Mismatch with germline at one junction end may stem from a read error. In the same sample, other DNA sequences code for this CDR3. This chain connects TRBV9 to TRBJ1-4, with TRBD1 identical over 7 bases. The CDR3 is 18 amino acids. In germline, CDR1 is SGDLS, CDR2 YYNGEE. The chain's CDR3 is CASSAGQADPSTNEKLFF. The CDR3 DNA sequence: TGTGCCAGCAGCGCTGGACAGGCCGACCCTTCAACTAATGAAAAACTGTTTTTC.

As regards this clone: Sequence at one end of the junction differs from germline and may be a read error. V gene TRBV7-9 combines with J gene TRBJ2-5; 10 nucleotides match TRBD2. The germline V gene has CDR1 SEHNR and CDR2 FQNEAQ (reference sequence). This CDR3 region has 14 residues. The CDR3 protein is CASNLAGGQETQYF. CDR3 coding DNA: TGTGCCAGCAACTTAGCGGGGGGACAAGAGACCCAGTACTTC.

This clone occurred once. This chain uses TRBV5-1 with TRBJ2-7, with 13 bases fitting TRBD2. The CDR3 covers 13 residues. Germline trimming cut 9 bases from V and 6 bases from J; bases unmatched to any gene: 6. Germline assignment: CDR1 SGHRS and CDR2 YFSETQ. This CDR3 is CATALAGGREQYF. CDR3 in DNA: TGCGCCACCGCACTAGCGGGAGGGCGCGAGCAGTACTTC.

CDR3 DNA: TGTGCCAGCAGTGAAGGGGAACAAGAGACCCAGTACTTC. Residues: CASSEGEQETQYF. The chain employs TRBV2 and TRBJ2-5; D is unresolved. The germline V gene has CDR1 SNHLY and CDR2 FYNNEI. Between the trimmed V and J ends, which lost 1 base and 2 bases, there was a span of 5 bases. The CDR3 is made up of 13 amino acids.

This sequence joins TRBV11-2 and TRBJ2-3; D may be TRBD2 (5 bases). Germline CDR1 SGHAT, CDR2 FQNNGV. This CDR3 has 17 residues. V lost 3 bases and J lost 0, with 16 bases in between. The CDR3 sequence is CASSFGLPAPSTDTQYF. CDR3 DNA: TGTGCCAGCAGCTTTGGACTCCCAGCCCCTAGCACAGATACGCAGTATTTT. The full variable domain, in which reference TRBV11-2 and TRBJ2-3 provide the parts outside the CDR3, is EAGVAQSPRYKIIEKRQSVAFWCNPISGHATLYWYQQILGQGPKLLIQFQNNGVVDDSQLPKDRFSAERLKGVDSTLKIQPAKLEDSAVYLCASSFGLPAPSTDTQYFGPGTRLTVL.

This clone showed up just once. V gene TRBV29-1 combines with J gene TRBJ2-3, with no clear D. Germline V gene sequence: CDR1 SQVTM, CDR2 ANQGSEA. The V and J ends lost 6 bases and 2 bases respectively, with 9 bases between them. This CDR3 region has 12 residues. The CDR3 DNA is TGCAGCGTGCCGTATTTCACAGATACGCAGTATTTT. It encodes CSVPYFTDTQYF.

The chain is built from TRBV5-1 and TRBJ2-1; perhaps TRBD1 as D (5 bases). CDR1 SGHRS and CDR2 YFSETQ come from the germline V gene. V shed 2 bases and J shed 6 bases, with 12 bases lying between them. The length of the CDR3 is 14 residues. CDR3 amino acids: CASSLNQGGNEQFF. The CDR3 DNA is TGCGCCAGCAGCTTAAATCAGGGTGGCAATGAGCAGTTCTTC.

Only one count was recorded for this clone. V usage is TRBV9 and J usage is TRBJ2-3; weak D call: TRBD2 (6 bases). Germline CDR1 reads SGDLS; CDR2 reads YYNGEE. V gave up 0 bases and J gave up 3 bases, with 11 bases separating them. The length of the CDR3 is 15 residues. CDR3 in amino acids: CASSVVTGVTDTQYF. CDR3 DNA sequence: TGTGCCAGCAGCGTAGTAACGGGAGTAACAGATACGCAGTATTTT.